This TCR beta chain derives from a study of CD8+ T cells in alopecia areata. Extraction of RNA preceded its reverse transcription into cDNA, which served as the sequencing template. Assay: immunoSEQ multiplex PCR; the TCRdb copy retains only in-frame clones and omits some. The profile shows 100,000 to 120,000 clones, approximately 63% of them singletons. A note on this clone: The target antigen is unknown.

Overall study findings and caveats: Against the mouse data, patients shared TCRs less clearly, possibly for HLA reasons.

The clonotype originates from a human donor in good health. Sequenced material: CD8+ T cells sorted from blood.

The CDR3 region has the DNA TGCGCCAGCAGCGCGTATGGGACAGGGGGCAATGAGCAGTTCTTC. It encodes CASSAYGTGGNEQFF. The V and J genes are TRBV5-1 and TRBJ2-1; 11 bases align to TRBD1. The CDR3 has 15 amino acids. The J segment lost 6 bases and the V segment lost 4 bases, leaving 6 bases of the junction unmatched. CDR1 and CDR2 from the germline V gene are SGHRS and YFSETQ.